This passage covers 18 T cell receptor beta chains from one sample sequenced in a study of blood T cells in healthy people across ages. PCR was performed a second time for 7 to 11 cycles using a sample-barcoded 5' primer and a J-beta primer mix. TCRdb reprocessed the 5' RACE reads with MiXCR, giving one entry per CDR3 protein. The sample has over 1,500,000 distinct CDR3 sequences, about 50% seen once. The sequenced material came from blood. Receptors were obtained from a woman aged 40 to 50 in good health.

This clonotype was found a few times. The rearrangement links TRBV5-1 to TRBJ2-5; 11 nucleotides line up with TRBD2. The germline V gene encodes CDR1 SGHRS and CDR2 YFSETQ. V lost 4 bases to trimming and J lost 1 base; unmatched junction nucleotides: 9. The CDR3 sequence is 17 residues long. In nucleotides, the CDR3 is TGCGCCAGCAGCCCGGGACTAGCGGTCCTTTTCCAAGAGACCCAGTACTTC. It encodes CASSPGLAVLFQETQYF.

The chain combines TRBV5-1 with TRBJ2-7; 8 positions match TRBD1. The CDR3 is 15 amino acids. Trimming removed 2 bases from V and 3 bases from J; junction bases left unmatched: 7. The V gene's germline CDR1 is SGHRS and CDR2 YFSETQ. The chain's CDR3 is CASSFGQGEVYEQYF. For the CDR3, the DNA is TGCGCCAGCAGCTTTGGACAGGGTGAAGTCTACGAGCAGTACTTC. The variable domain in full, completed from reference TRBV5-1 and TRBJ2-7, reads KAGVTQTPRYLIKTRGQQVTLSCSPISGHRSVSWYQQTPGQGLQFLFEYFSETQRNKGNFPGRFSGRQFSNSRSEMNVSTLELGDSALYLCASSFGQGEVYEQYFGPGTRLTVT.

This clonotype was detected only a few times. The chain employs TRBV6-4 and TRBJ1-2, with D possibly TRBD1 on 6 matching bases. The CDR3 is made up of 14 amino acids. Germline V gene data show CDR1 as MRHNA and CDR2 as SNTAGT. V lost 0 bases to trimming and J lost 3 bases, with 8 bases between them. CDR3 loop: CASSDSGGHYGYTF. The CDR3 DNA reads TGTGCCAGCAGTGACTCCGGGGGCCACTATGGCTACACCTTC.

The chain combines TRBV7-2 with TRBJ2-1, with D unresolved. Germline assignment: CDR1 SGHTA and CDR2 FQGNSA. V dropped 4 bases and J dropped 10 bases, with 8 bases sitting between them. CDR3 size: 11 residues. CDR3 in DNA: TGTGCCAGCAGCTCATGGGAAGAGCAGTTCTTC. Its translation: CASSSWEEQFF.

This clonotype was detected many times. The V and J genes are TRBV6-6 and TRBJ2-6, with 7 bases fitting TRBD1. This CDR3 has 16 residues. The V gene end was trimmed by 4 bases and the J gene end by 1 base; junction bases not matched to a gene: 4. Germline assignment: CDR1 MNHNY and CDR2 SVGAGI (reference sequence). The CDR3 is CASSSRTGSGANVLTF. The CDR3 DNA sequence: TGTGCCAGCAGTTCCCGGACAGGTTCTGGGGCCAACGTCCTGACTTTC.

This sequence joins TRBV2 and TRBJ2-6, with 7 bases fitting TRBD1. After removal of 3 bases from V and 0 bases from J, the junction contained 5 bases not matched to a gene. The CDR3 spans 17 residues. CDR1 SNHLY and CDR2 FYNNEI come from the germline V gene. The CDR3, as DNA: TGTGCCAGCAGTGAGACCTCAGGGGGCTCTGGGGCCAACGTCCTGACTTTC. It codes for CASSETSGGSGANVLTF.

V and J are TRBV4-3 and TRBJ2-5; 10 bases agree with TRBD1. Judging by the DNA end, TRBJ2-7 fits better; the J call may be wrong. The CDR3 has 16 amino acids. Germline V gene lookup returns CDR1 LGHNA and CDR2 YSLEER. The CDR3 is CASSQEPDRGGHEQYF. The CDR3, as DNA: TGCGCCAGCAGCCAAGAACCGGACAGGGGGGGTCACGAGCAGTACTTC.

This clonotype has a single count. The chain carries TRBV14 and TRBJ2-3, with 9 nucleotides matching TRBD2. The CDR3 contains 18 residues. The junction had 12 bases not matched to a gene; V was cut back by 0 bases and J by 5 bases. CDR1 is SGHDN, CDR2 FVKESK, per germline. The CDR3 sequence is CASSQDGFAGGLGDTQYF. CDR3 in DNA: TGTGCCAGCAGCCAAGATGGATTCGCGGGGGGGCTGGGAGATACGCAGTATTTT.

This clonotype was seen at least ten times. The rearrangement links TRBV7-2 to TRBJ2-4; no clear D. Germline-derived CDR1 and CDR2 are SGHTA and FQGNSA. The V and J ends lost 3 bases and 2 bases respectively, with 5 bases between them. CDR3 length: 13 residues. The CDR3 nucleotides read TGTGCCAGCAGCTTCGACACCAAAAACATTCAGTACTTC. Amino acid sequence: CASSFDTKNIQYF.

This clonotype was observed a few times. The chain recombines TRBV5-1 with TRBJ2-3, with unresolved D. V lost 0 bases and J 2 bases, leaving 7 bases between the germline ends. CDR1 is SGHRS and CDR2 is YFSETQ in the germline V gene. This CDR3 has 14 amino acids. CDR3 in amino acids: CASSLVQTTDTQYF. As DNA, the CDR3 is TGCGCCAGCAGCTTGGTCCAGACCACAGATACGCAGTATTTT.

This clonotype was observed a handful of times. This chain links TRBV29-1 with TRBJ2-7, with 7 bases identical to TRBD1. This CDR3 is built from 17 residues. In germline, CDR1 is SQVTM, CDR2 ANQGSEA. J gave up 3 bases and V 1 base, and 15 bases lay outside the gene matches. The CDR3 DNA is TGCAGCGTTGAAGGGGAATTGGGCAGGGGGAACCTCTACGAGCAGTACTTC. Encoded protein: CSVEGELGRGNLYEQYF.

This clonotype was found a few times. The chain uses TRBV28 and TRBJ1-6; D is uncertain. There are 14 residues in the CDR3. V lost 9 bases, J lost 3 bases, and 12 bases lay in between. Germline-derived CDR1 and CDR2 are MDHEN and SYDVKM. The DNA of the CDR3 is TGTGCCAGTCTTACCGGGAACTATAATTCACCCCTCCACTTT. Translated, it gives CASLTGNYNSPLHF.

The sample holds a few counts of this clonotype. The chain employs TRBV25-1 and TRBJ2-1; a possible D gene is TRBD1 (6 bases). Germline V gives CDR1 MGHDK, CDR2 SYGVNS. The CDR3 runs to 16 residues. V lost 3 bases, J lost 6 bases, and 18 bases lay in between. CDR3 coding DNA: TGTGCCAGCAGTGACCCCGGACAGCAAAGGGGCAATGAGCAGTTCTTC. It encodes CASSDPGQQRGNEQFF.

This clonotype was seen more than once but under ten times. The V gene is TRBV9, the J gene TRBJ2-4; D tentatively fits TRBD1 or TRBD2 (5 bases each). The CDR3 runs 13 residues. Germline V gives CDR1 SGDLS, CDR2 YYNGEE. Trimming took off 3 bases at V and 13 bases at J, with 17 bases between the two ends. CDR3 DNA: TGTGCCAGCAGCGCCGGGGACCCACGCGAACAGTACTTC. Translated: CASSAGDPREQYF.

This clonotype was counted once. The J gene is TRBJ1-6, the V gene TRBV27; TRBD1 is a possible D gene (5 bases). V was cut by 2 bases and J by 2 bases, with 10 bases left in between. From germline, CDR1 is MNHEY and CDR2 SMNVEV (reference sequence). The CDR3 has 16 amino acids. The CDR3: CASSLAPGTYNSPLHF. DNA of the CDR3: TGTGCCAGCAGTTTAGCCCCAGGGACCTATAATTCACCCCTCCACTTT.

This clonotype has just a few counts. This chain connects TRBV7-2 to TRBJ2-3, with 13 bases aligning to TRBD2. V was pared by 5 bases and J by 4 bases, with 12 bases of the junction left unmatched. Germline CDR1 is SGHTA and CDR2 is FQGNSA. The CDR3 extends over 18 amino acids. The CDR3 coding sequence is TGTGCCAGCAGCCATCGGACTAGCGGGGGAGGTGCCGCAGATACGCAGTATTTT. This gives the protein CASSHRTSGGGAADTQYF.

In its sample, this clonotype was seen a few times. V is TRBV6-6 and J is TRBJ2-3; D is ambiguous. V was trimmed by 6 bases and J by 0 bases, leaving 7 bases between them. Germline CDR1 and CDR2: MNHNY and SVGAGI (reference sequence). This CDR3 has 13 residues. In DNA form, the CDR3 reads TGTGCCAGCAGAGTTGCTAGCACAGATACGCAGTATTTT. This codes for CASRVASTDTQYF.

The rearrangement uses TRBV5-1 and TRBJ2-1; TRBD1 matches 7 bases. J gave up 9 bases and V 2 bases, and 8 bases lay outside the gene matches. The CDR3 has 14 residues. Germline V gives CDR1 SGHRS, CDR2 YFSETQ. CDR3 protein: CASSFIEGAAEQFF. The CDR3 bases are TGCGCCAGCAGCTTCATCGAGGGGGCTGCTGAGCAGTTCTTC. Complete variable domain (other parts from reference TRBV5-1 and TRBJ2-1): KAGVTQTPRYLIKTRGQQVTLSCSPISGHRSVSWYQQTPGQGLQFLFEYFSETQRNKGNFPGRFSGRQFSNSRSEMNVSTLELGDSALYLCASSFIEGAAEQFFGPGTRLTVL.